These T cell receptor beta chains were read from a single sample in a study of blood T cell repertoires in COVID-19. Assay used: immunoSEQ multiplex PCR; TCRdb lists only in-frame clones, some missing. The sample lists 80,000 or so clones, about 85% occurring once. What was sequenced was peripheral blood. The receptors derive from a human donor in a cohort sampled during active COVID-19. Each CDR3 is given with its conserved first and last residue. Each record gives: V gene, D gene, clone size, J gene, CDR3 protein, CDR3 DNA. A D gene is named only where the DNA matches it firmly. The size entry is marked missing in some rows and otherwise reads once, few, many or a size class.

TRBV11-2	NA	NA	TRBJ1-2	CASSLWGRSARKKLSGYTF	TGTGCCAGCAGCTTATGGGGGCGTTCCGCCCGCAAAAAGCTCTCTGGCTACACCTTC
TRBV7-9	NA	NA	TRBJ1-1	CASSLASEAFF	TGTGCCAGCAGCTTAGCTAGCGAAGCTTTCTTT
TRBV28	TRBD2	NA	TRBJ2-7	CASSFLLAGEAEQYF	TGTGCCAGCAGTTTCCTCCTAGCGGGAGAAGCCGAGCAGTACTTC
TRBV9	TRBD1	NA	TRBJ2-7	CASSAGQGTYEQYF	TGTGCCAGCAGCGCGGGACAGGGTACTTACGAGCAGTACTTC
TRBV29-1	TRBD2	NA	TRBJ2-1	CSVMWTSGSSYNEQFF	TGCAGCGTGATGTGGACTAGCGGGAGCTCCTACAATGAGCAGTTCTTC
TRBV5-1	NA	NA	TRBJ1-4	CASSVAPAGTNEKLFF	TGCGCCAGCAGCGTTGCCCCGGCGGGGACTAATGAAAAACTGTTTTTT
TRBV19	NA	NA	TRBJ1-6	CASRSGNSPLHF	TGTGCCAGTAGGTCGGGGAATTCACCCCTCCACTTT
TRBV7-9	NA	NA	TRBJ2-4	CASSLGAWTPLAKNIQYF	TGTGCCAGCAGCTTAGGTGCCTGGACTCCTCTAGCCAAAAACATTCAGTACTTC
TRBV6-5	NA	NA	TRBJ2-1	CASRRYGSMNEQFF	TGTGCCAGCAGGAGATACGGGAGTATGAATGAGCAGTTCTTC
TRBV5-1	NA	NA	TRBJ2-7	CASSLDRTTSYEQYF	TGCGCCAGCAGCTTGGACAGGACCACCTCCTACGAGCAGTACTTC
TRBV30	TRBD2	NA	TRBJ2-7	CACAGLAGDEQYF	TGTGCCTGTGCGGGACTAGCGGGTGACGAGCAGTACTTC
TRBV3-1/TRBV3-2	NA	NA	TRBJ2-7	CASSQRGLSEQYF	TGTGCCAGCAGCCAACGGGGGTTGAGTGAGCAGTACTTC
TRBV30	TRBD1	NA	TRBJ2-3	CAWTVKGQGTDTQYF	TGTGCCTGGACGGTAAAGGGACAGGGGACAGATACGCAGTATTTT
TRBV18	NA	NA	TRBJ2-2	CASSMMTGTLGELFF	TGTGCCAGCTCAATGATGACAGGAACCTTAGGGGAGCTGTTTTTT
TRBV7-2	NA	NA	TRBJ1-2	CASSLQGTHNYGYTF	TGTGCCAGCAGCCTTCAGGGTACCCATAACTATGGCTACACCTTC
TRBV7-9	TRBD2	once	TRBJ2-2	CASSLRLAGNTGELFF	TGTGCCAGCAGCTTAAGACTAGCGGGGAACACCGGGGAGCTGTTTTTT